These 3 T cell receptor beta chains share one sample of origin, sequenced in a study of beta chain features in type 1 diabetes. Study results and caveats: TCRB CDR3s were moderately but significantly shorter in Type 1 diabetes patients in all four CD4+ subsets.

No antigen has been assigned to these receptors. Expressed TCRB transcripts were sequenced because the isolated RNA had all been reverse transcribed beforehand. Profiled with immunoSEQ multiplex PCR; TCRdb holds only in-frame clones, not every one. This table has 120,000 or so clones, approximately 15% appearing once. Sample: central memory CD4+ T cells from blood. The receptors shown here come from a man aged 18-30 years with type 1 diabetes.

In this sample, this clone turned up a few times. V is TRBV18 and J is TRBJ1-1, with D maybe TRBD1 (5 bases). Germline V lookup: CDR1 KGHSH, CDR2 LQKENI. The V gene lost 3 bases and the J gene lost 0 bases, with 20 bases spanning the gap. The CDR3 loop spans 18 amino acids. CDR3 region: CASSPTDLTGDMNTEAFF. The DNA for the CDR3 is TGTGCCAGCTCACCGACCGACCTTACAGGAGACATGAACACTGAAGCTTTCTTT.

This clone has a handful of counts. The chain has TRBV2 and TRBJ2-5, with D possibly matching TRBD2 (5 bases). The CDR3 totals 14 residues. V was shortened by 7 bases and J by 5 bases, with 17 bases between the two germline ends. In germline, CDR1 is SNHLY, CDR2 FYNNEI. The CDR3 protein is CASNPSSVRETQYF. The CDR3 DNA reads TGTGCCAGCAACCCTAGCTCGGTGAGGGAGACCCAGTACTTC.

J is TRBJ2-3 and V is TRBV7-9, with 11 nucleotides matching TRBD2. V was clipped by 3 bases and J by 1 base; unmatched bases: 0. CDR3 length: 15 amino acids. Looked up from germline, CDR1 is SEHNR and CDR2 is FQNEAQ (reference sequence). CDR3 region: CASSLTSGGTDTQYF. The CDR3 DNA reads TGTGCCAGCAGCTTGACTAGCGGGGGCACAGATACGCAGTATTTT.